This section outlines one T cell receptor beta chain sequence together with its context. What it binds is not known. The record originates from a study of cytomegalovirus exposure and HLA in healthy donors. Notes on the study in general: In a later analysis, TCR beta V- and J-gene trimming showed a link to a missense DCLRE1C variant. Cytomegalovirus-associated TCR beta chains were listed, numbering more than 150.

PCR amplification relied on 60 Vbeta primers (plus 13 Jbeta primers). This table comes from immunoSEQ multiplex PCR, and its TCRdb copy is limited to in-frame clones, with some not included. The sample lists over 120,000 clones, around 67% occurring once. Trimming took off 4 bases at V and 9 bases at J, with 11 bases between the two ends. The length of the CDR3 is 12 residues. The germline gives CDR1 SGDLS, CDR2 YYNGEE. The V and J genes are TRBV9 and TRBJ2-1; D call uncertain. The sample taken for sequencing was PBMCs. This sequence originates from a man between 18 and 29 years old in good health and CMV-seropositive. DNA of the CDR3: TGTGCCAGCAGCCCCTTCCTTAGTGAGCAGTTCTTC. Its translation is CASSPFLSEQFF.